Listed here are 9 T cell receptor beta chains from one sample, sequenced in a study of blood T cell repertoires in COVID-19. Sequenced by immunoSEQ multiplex PCR; TCRdb stores in-frame clones only, minus some. The profile covers roughly 330,000 clones, with roughly 88% appearing a single time and 3% to 4% taken by the ten largest. Material for sequencing was peripheral blood. The receptor source for this set is a woman aged 50 to 60 with active or convalescent COVID-19.

V gene TRBV2 combines with J gene TRBJ1-2; TRBD1 is a possible D gene (5 bases). CDR1 and CDR2 from the germline V gene are SNHLY and FYNNEI. This CDR3 contains 15 residues. Trimming took off 6 bases at V and 4 bases at J, with 18 bases between the two ends. CDR3 DNA: TGTGCCAGCAGCGAGGCCGACAGCATTCTCTATGGCTACACCTTC. Its protein is CASSEADSILYGYTF.

The chain uses TRBV5-5 and TRBJ1-3; 7 nucleotides line up with TRBD1. Germline values: CDR1 SGHKS, CDR2 YYEKEE (reference sequence). This CDR3 has 15 residues. V lost 0 bases to trimming and J lost 0 bases; unmatched junction nucleotides: 0. The chain's CDR3 is CASSLGDSSGNTIYF. In nucleotides, the CDR3 is TGTGCCAGCAGCTTGGGGGACAGCTCTGGAAACACCATATATTTT.

The J gene is TRBJ2-1, the V gene TRBV28, with 8 bases aligning to TRBD1. This CDR3 comprises 15 residues. With 8 bases clipped from V and 7 bases from J, the junction kept 13 bases outside the gene matches. Germline CDR1 is MDHEN and CDR2 is SYDVKM. The CDR3 DNA reads as TGTGCCAGCCCCCCCCCAGGACAGGGTCTAAATGAGCAGTTCTTC. Protein sequence: CASPPPGQGLNEQFF.

The chain links TRBV7-3 to TRBJ2-5, with D possibly TRBD1 on 5 matching bases. Germline assignment: CDR1 SGHTA and CDR2 FQGTGA. V was pared by 5 bases and J by 5 bases, with 15 bases between. The CDR3 spans 14 residues. The CDR3 DNA sequence: TGTGCCAGCAGCGCCACAGGTCAGGGCGAGACCCAGTACTTC. Translation gives CASSATGQGETQYF.

The rearrangement uses TRBV9 and TRBJ1-2; maybe TRBD1 (5 bases). V was trimmed by 0 bases and J by 2 bases, leaving 11 bases between them. Germline V gene lookup returns CDR1 SGDLS and CDR2 YYNGEE. This CDR3 comprises 15 residues. The CDR3 nucleotides are TGTGCCAGCAGCGTAGAGGGTCGGGGGAACTATGGCTACACCTTC. Protein product: CASSVEGRGNYGYTF.

The chain joins TRBV4-3 to TRBJ2-7; 14 bases map to TRBD2. V trimming: 4 bases; J trimming: 7 bases; junction bases outside the gene matches: 6. CDR3 length equals 15 residues. The germline CDR1 and CDR2 sequences are LGHNA and YSLEER. DNA of the CDR3: TGCGCCAGCAGCCGTCGACTAGCGGGAGGGGTTGAGCAGTACTTC. Its protein is CASSRRLAGGVEQYF.

The genes are TRBV7-8 and TRBJ2-3; D ambiguous. The CDR3 has 13 amino acids. Trimming took off 5 bases at V and 4 bases at J, with 10 bases between the two ends. The germline CDR1 and CDR2 sequences are SGHVS and FQNEAQ. This CDR3 is CASSPVSSDTQYF. The CDR3 nucleotides are TGTGCCAGCAGCCCCGTCTCCTCAGATACGCAGTATTTT.

This chain links TRBV9 with TRBJ1-1; D is uncertain. V lost 3 bases, J lost 6 bases, and 12 bases lay in between. The length of the CDR3 is 13 residues. Germline lookup yields CDR1 SGDLS and CDR2 YYNGEE. CDR3 nucleotide sequence: TGTGCCAGCAGCGCCGGGGATATTTCTGAAGCTTTCTTT. It yields the protein CASSAGDISEAFF.

Written as DNA, the CDR3 is TGTGCCACTTGGGAGGGGAGCACTGAAGCTTTCTTT. Translating gives CATWEGSTEAFF. The rearrangement joins TRBV19 to TRBJ1-1, with TRBD1 as a possible D gene (5 bases). V was pared by 10 bases and J by 4 bases, with 13 bases between. Germline V gene data show CDR1 as LNHDA and CDR2 as SQIVND (reference sequence). The CDR3 extends over 12 amino acids.